This T cell receptor (beta chain) was identified during a study of vaccination effects on CD4 cells after COVID-19. Across the study: Specimens were obtained from two convalescent patients 16 days and one week prior to vaccination.

The CDR3 is 15 residues long. CDR1 and CDR2 (germline): SQVTM, ANQGSEA. V lost 7 bases and J lost 3, with 21 bases in between. With regard to this clone: Its antigen is unknown.

Sequencing was performed with immunoSEQ multiplex PCR; in TCRdb, only in-frame clones are kept and a portion is missing. The data show some 30,000 clones, with approximately 78% seen just once and under 35% held by the top ten. Sequencing was preceded by expansion of antigen-specific CD4+ T cells with viral peptide pools in the ViraFEST assay. Subsequent to a culture period of under twelve days, CD4+ T cells were isolated. This individual contracted SARS-CoV-2 between March and December 2020, as verified by PCR. They grew approximately 2.1 million PBMC in each well, adding 7.5 to 10 IU/ml IL-2 and around 9.6 ug/ml peptides. Cultures received IL-2 medium that replaced half the medium on days 3 and 7.

This specimen consisted of CD4+ T cells from PBMCs cultured with a peptide pool, obtained before COVID-19 vaccination. The chain links TRBV29-1 to TRBJ1-1; TRBD1 might be the D (6 bases). This TCR came from a human donor who had a prior SARS-CoV-2 infection. For the CDR3, the DNA is TGCAGCGCTACTTCCGGGACACCACCCTACACTGAAGCTTTCTTT. Amino acids: CSATSGTPPYTEAFF. Full variable domain (remainder filled in from reference TRBV29-1 and TRBJ1-1): SAVISQKPSRDICQRGTSLTIQCQVDSQVTMMFWYRQQPGQSLTLIATANQGSEATYESGFVIDKFPISRPNLTFSTLTVSNMSPEDSSIYLCSATSGTPPYTEAFFGQGTRLTVV.